These 13 T cell receptor beta chains were sequenced from one sample in a study of cytomegalovirus exposure and HLA in healthy donors. PCR amplification relied on 60 Vbeta primers (plus 13 Jbeta primers). Sequencing was performed with immunoSEQ multiplex PCR; in TCRdb, only in-frame clones are kept and a portion is missing. This repertoire shows fewer than 250,000 clones, 76% found once; its top ten account for 0.63%. The specimen was PBMCs. These receptors were collected from a young man in good health and CMV-seronegative.

The CDR3 region has the DNA TGTGCCAGCAGCCACTGGCTGCAAGCCTACGAGCAGTACTTC. It translates to CASSHWLQAYEQYF. The chain uses TRBV14 and TRBJ2-7; D is unclear. V lost 3 bases and J lost 2, with 11 bases in between. The germline gives CDR1 SGHDN, CDR2 FVKESK. The length of the CDR3 is 14 residues.

The chain has TRBV6-5 and TRBJ1-1; weak D call: TRBD1 (6 bases). The CDR3 is 15 amino acids. V was cut by 0 bases and J by 7 bases, with 15 bases left in between. CDR1 and CDR2 from the germline V gene are MNHEY and SVGAGI. Here the CDR3 DNA reads TGTGCCAGCAGTTACTCCCCGACAGGCGGCCTTGAAGCTTTCTTT. It translates to CASSYSPTGGLEAFF.

The V gene is TRBV18, the J gene TRBJ1-5, with D maybe TRBD1 (5 bases). Trimming cost V 4 bases and J 5 bases, with 15 bases left between them. This CDR3 is built from 15 residues. Per germline, CDR1 KGHSH and CDR2 LQKENI. The DNA of the CDR3 is TGTGCCAGCTCACGCTTCTCATGGGGGGATCAGCCCCAGCATTTT. Protein product: CASSRFSWGDQPQHF. Supplemented by reference TRBV18 and TRBJ1-5, the full variable domain reads NAGVMQNPRHLVRRRGQEARLRCSPMKGHSHVYWYRQLPEEGLKFMVYLQKENIIDESGMPKERFSAEFPKEGPSILRIQQVVRGDSAAYFCASSRFSWGDQPQHFGDGTRLSIL.

The V call is TRBV6-5, the J call TRBJ2-7; 8 bases fit TRBD1. The CDR3 runs 14 residues. With V trimmed by 6 bases and J by 3 bases, 7 bases remained unmatched. In germline, CDR1 is MNHEY, CDR2 SVGAGI. CDR3 loop: CASSPRTGSYEQYF. The CDR3 region has the DNA TGTGCCAGCAGCCCGCGGACAGGGAGCTACGAGCAGTACTTC.

Concerning this clone: The sample carries other DNA sequences with the same CDR3. The rearrangement joins TRBV5-6 to TRBJ2-5; no clear D. The germline V gene encodes CDR1 SGHDT and CDR2 YYEEEE. V was cut by 1 base and J by 5 bases, with 3 bases left in between. This CDR3 has 11 amino acids. CDR3 region: CASSLRETQYF. DNA for the CDR3: TGTGCCAGCAGCTTGCGGGAGACCCAGTACTTC.

The chain employs TRBV14 and TRBJ1-1, with TRBD1 matching over 7 bases. There are 14 residues in the CDR3. V shed 5 bases and J 0 bases; nucleotides not matched to a gene: 3. Germline V gives CDR1 SGHDN, CDR2 FVKESK. In DNA form, the CDR3 reads TGTGCCAGCAGCTCGGGACAGTTGAACACTGAAGCTTTCTTT. This sequence encodes CASSSGQLNTEAFF.

In regard to this clone: Other DNA sequences in this sample translate to the same CDR3. The chain employs TRBV9 and TRBJ1-4; TRBD1 aligns across 9 bases. The CDR3 loop spans 13 amino acids. V was clipped by 6 bases and J by 7 bases; unmatched bases: 4. The V gene's germline CDR1 is SGDLS and CDR2 YYNGEE. Here the CDR3 DNA reads TGTGCCAGCAATACAGGGGGCAGTGAAAAACTGTTTTTT. This gives the protein CASNTGGSEKLFF.

J is TRBJ1-5 and V is TRBV30; weak D call: TRBD1 (6 bases). With 0 bases removed from V and 7 bases from J, the gap between germline ends came to 10 bases. The CDR3 has 13 amino acids. Looked up from germline, CDR1 is GTSNPN and CDR2 is SVGIG (reference sequence). The CDR3 DNA reads as TGTGCCTGGAGTGTGGTCCAGGGGCAGCCCCAGCATTTT. It is translated as CAWSVVQGQPQHF. Combining the CDR3 with reference TRBV30 and TRBJ1-5 gives the whole variable domain SQTIHQWPATLVQPVGSPLSLECTVEGTSNPNLYWYRQAAGRGLQLLFYSVGIGQISSEVPQNLSASRPQDRQFILSSKKLLLSDSGFYLCAWSVVQGQPQHFGDGTRLSIL.

Comments on this clone: Relative to the germline gene, one junction end is altered; a read error may explain this. The CDR3 loop reads CASSHGLAGPAEQYF. The DNA of the CDR3 is TGTGCTAGCAGCCACGGACTAGCGGGGCCGGCCGAGCAGTACTTC. The V gene is TRBV7-7, the J gene TRBJ2-7; 12 bases match TRBD2. The CDR3 extends over 15 amino acids. The germline V gene encodes CDR1 SSHAT and CDR2 FNYEAQ (reference sequence).

The chain couples TRBV21-1 to TRBJ2-7; the table's TRBD2 call for D was not verified on the DNA. TRBV21-1 is reported as a pseudogene. CDR3 size: 16 residues. The CDR3 nucleotides are TGTGCCAGCAGCCCCTGGACTATCCCGCTCTCCTACGAGCAGTACTTC. Its translation is CASSPWTIPLSYEQYF.

This clone occurred once. The chain couples TRBV18 to TRBJ2-2; D remains ambiguous. From germline, CDR1 is KGHSH and CDR2 LQKENI. This CDR3 spans 16 amino acids. Trimming removed 1 base from V and 3 bases from J, with 12 bases in between. The CDR3 loop is CASSPQISDYTGELFF. CDR3 nucleotides: TGTGCCAGCTCACCACAGATAAGCGATTACACCGGGGAGCTGTTTTTT.

The V and J genes are TRBV5-4 and TRBJ2-2; 8 positions match TRBD2. CDR1 SGHNT and CDR2 YYREEE come from the germline V gene (reference sequence). The length of the CDR3 is 16 residues. The ends lost 2 bases at V and 1 base at J; junction bases unmatched: 4. This chain's CDR3 is CASSFLLAGNTGELFF. Written as DNA, the CDR3 is TGTGCCAGCAGCTTTCTTCTAGCGGGGAACACCGGGGAGCTGTTTTTT.

DNA of the CDR3: TGTGCCTGGAGCCCCGGGACAGGCTCTGGAAACACCATATATTTT. This codes for CAWSPGTGSGNTIYF. The rearrangement uses TRBV30 and TRBJ1-3, with TRBD1 matching over 8 bases. Unmatched junction bases numbered 4, after V lost 3 bases and J lost 0 bases. The CDR3 runs 15 residues. CDR1 is GTSNPN, CDR2 SVGIG, per germline (reference sequence).